This record covers a single T cell receptor (beta chain). No antigen is known for it. This specimen belongs to a study of TIL therapy for anti-PD-1-resistant metastatic lung cancer. On the study more broadly: By whole-exome sequencing, median non-synonymous tumor mutation burden was roughly 1.6 mutations per megabase.

The immunoSEQ assay was v3. Sequencing was performed with immunoSEQ multiplex PCR; in TCRdb, only in-frame clones are kept and a portion is missing. Counted here are about 46,000 clones, 65% to 90% occurring once; the ten biggest clones make up around 5%. Study-level points and caveats: This highly selected cohort may not generalize to typical lung cancer patients.

Time point meaning: pre-treatment sample, taken before nivolumab and TIL therapy. The CDR3 is 15 amino acids. From germline, CDR1 is SGHAT and CDR2 FQNNGV. V was pared by 1 base and J by 3 bases, with 2 bases of the junction left unmatched. Sample: blood, taken at baseline. The chain joins TRBV11-2 to TRBJ2-1, with 8 bases lining up with TRBD1. This clonotype originated in a person aged 25-85 years with non-small cell lung cancer. CDR3: CASSLAQGVYNEQFF. CDR3 DNA sequence: TGTGCCAGCAGCTTAGCACAGGGGGTCTACAATGAGCAGTTCTTC.